This T cell receptor beta chain was captured by sequencing in a study of graft-versus-host responses after intestinal transplantation. Looking at the study overall: Uniformly, recipients were administered anti-thymocyte globulin induction with subsequent tacrolimus and steroids for roughly three years. Study outcomes and limitations: High graft-versus-host to host-versus-graft T cell clonal ratios marked allografts of patients with graft-donor macrochimerism. In recipient marrow, GvH clones were found, and some appeared first in ileum or blood.

Only in-frame clones appear in the TCRdb table, and some are missing; sequencing was by immunoSEQ multiplex PCR. Seen here are tens of thousands of clones, roughly 80% observed once, and the top ten hold about a sixth. Comment on this clone: Its cognate antigen is unknown.

Per germline, CDR1 SGHDT and CDR2 YYEEEE. The CDR3 sequence is 15 residues long. Between the trimmed V and J ends, which lost 4 bases and 2 bases, there was a span of 14 bases. This clonotype was obtained from a human donor who received an intestinal transplant. This chain links TRBV5-6 with TRBJ2-3; D may be TRBD2 (6 bases). Sequencing was performed on unstimulated CD8+ T cells sorted from spleen or lymph node cells, taken before intestinal transplant. DNA for the CDR3: TGTGCCAGCAGCGTATCTAGCGCCCCCACAGATACGCAGTATTTT. Amino acid sequence: CASSVSSAPTDTQYF. Drawing the rest from reference TRBV5-6 and TRBJ2-3, the complete variable domain is DAGVTQSPTHLIKTRGQQVTLRCSPKSGHDTVSWYQQALGQGPQFIFQYYEEEERQRGNFPDRFSGHQFPNYSSELNVNALLLGDSALYLCASSVSSAPTDTQYFGPGTRLTVL.